This T cell receptor (beta chain) was observed in a study of OX40 agonist ivuxolimab in advanced cancers. Study details: Patients were 82.7% male with ages roughly 20 to 90, mean 60.

Clones were sequenced by immunoSEQ multiplex PCR, and TCRdb holds only the in-frame ones, with some missing. This sample has 53,000 or so clones; 85% to 95% occur once, and the top ten carry 18%. Study-wide results and caveats: Within 6 weeks, CD4+ and CD8+ blood T cells expanded clonally at 0.1 to 3.0 mg/kg.

Turning to this clone: Its antigen is still unknown.

The material sequenced was CD4+ or CD8+ T cells sorted from blood, taken in a trial of the OX40 agonist ivuxolimab. The origin of this receptor is an adult with an advanced solid tumor such as melanoma, head and neck, liver or kidney cancer.

The CDR3 DNA reads TGCGCCAGCAGCCACGGGACTAGCGGGAGCGGGCTTAATGAGCAGTTCTTC. It specifies CASSHGTSGSGLNEQFF. The gene calls are TRBV4-3 and TRBJ2-1, with 14 bases lining up with TRBD2. V gave up 3 bases and J gave up 7 bases; unmatched junction bases: 8. CDR1 LGHNA and CDR2 YSLEER come from the germline V gene. This CDR3 has 17 amino acids.